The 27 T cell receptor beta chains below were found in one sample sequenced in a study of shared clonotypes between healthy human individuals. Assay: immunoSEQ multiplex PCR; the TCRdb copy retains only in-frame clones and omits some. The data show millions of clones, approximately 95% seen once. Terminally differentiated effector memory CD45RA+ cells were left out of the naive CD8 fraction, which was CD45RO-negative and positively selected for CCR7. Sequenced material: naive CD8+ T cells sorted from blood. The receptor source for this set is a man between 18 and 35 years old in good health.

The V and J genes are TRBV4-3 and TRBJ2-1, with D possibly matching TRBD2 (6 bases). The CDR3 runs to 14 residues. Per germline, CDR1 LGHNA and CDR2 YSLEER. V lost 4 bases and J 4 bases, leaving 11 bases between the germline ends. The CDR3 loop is CASSLNLAYNEQFF. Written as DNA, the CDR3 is TGCGCCAGCAGCCTCAATCTAGCGTACAATGAGCAGTTCTTC.

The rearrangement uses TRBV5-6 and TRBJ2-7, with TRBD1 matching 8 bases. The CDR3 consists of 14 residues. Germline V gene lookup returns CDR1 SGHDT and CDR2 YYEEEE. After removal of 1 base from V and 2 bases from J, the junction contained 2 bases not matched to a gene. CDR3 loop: CASSLQGAAYEQYF. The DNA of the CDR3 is TGTGCCAGCAGCTTGCAGGGGGCTGCCTACGAGCAGTACTTC.

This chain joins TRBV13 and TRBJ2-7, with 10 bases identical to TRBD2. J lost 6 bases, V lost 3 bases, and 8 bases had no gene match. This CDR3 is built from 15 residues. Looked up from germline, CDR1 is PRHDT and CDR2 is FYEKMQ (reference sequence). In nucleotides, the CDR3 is TGTGCCAGCAGCTTTCAGCGGGAGGGCCAATCCGAGCAGTACTTC. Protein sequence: CASSFQREGQSEQYF.

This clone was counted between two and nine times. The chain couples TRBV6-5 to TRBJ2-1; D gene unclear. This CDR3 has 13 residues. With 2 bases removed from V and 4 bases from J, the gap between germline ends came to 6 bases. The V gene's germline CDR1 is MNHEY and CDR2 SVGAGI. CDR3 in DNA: TGTGCCAGCAGTTACGGGGTGTACAATGAGCAGTTCTTC. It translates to CASSYGVYNEQFF.

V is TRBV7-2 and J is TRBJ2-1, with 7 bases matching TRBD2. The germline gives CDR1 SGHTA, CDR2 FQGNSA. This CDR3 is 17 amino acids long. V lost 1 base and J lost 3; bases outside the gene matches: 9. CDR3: CASSLVGGSSIYNEQFF. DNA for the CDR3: TGTGCCAGCAGCTTAGTCGGCGGGAGTAGTATCTACAATGAGCAGTTCTTC.

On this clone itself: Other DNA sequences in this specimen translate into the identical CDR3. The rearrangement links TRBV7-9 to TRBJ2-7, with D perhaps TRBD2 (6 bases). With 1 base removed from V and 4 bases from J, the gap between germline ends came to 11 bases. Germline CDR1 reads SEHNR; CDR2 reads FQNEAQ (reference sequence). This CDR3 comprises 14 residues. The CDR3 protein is CASSLGGGTYEQYF. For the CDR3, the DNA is TGTGCCAGCAGCTTAGGTGGCGGGACTTACGAGCAGTACTTC.

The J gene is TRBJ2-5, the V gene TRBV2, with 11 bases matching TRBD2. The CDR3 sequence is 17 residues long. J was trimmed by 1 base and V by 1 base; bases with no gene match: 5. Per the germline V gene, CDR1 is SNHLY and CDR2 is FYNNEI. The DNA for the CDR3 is TGTGCCAGCAGTGAAGATAGGACTAGCGGGCCCCAAGAGACCCAGTACTTC. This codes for CASSEDRTSGPQETQYF.

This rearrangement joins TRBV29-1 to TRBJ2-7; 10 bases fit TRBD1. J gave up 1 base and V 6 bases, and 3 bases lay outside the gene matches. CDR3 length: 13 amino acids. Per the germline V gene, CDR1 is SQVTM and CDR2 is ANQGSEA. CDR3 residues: CSVWTGGSYEQYF. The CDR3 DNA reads TGCAGCGTGTGGACAGGGGGGTCCTACGAGCAGTACTTC.

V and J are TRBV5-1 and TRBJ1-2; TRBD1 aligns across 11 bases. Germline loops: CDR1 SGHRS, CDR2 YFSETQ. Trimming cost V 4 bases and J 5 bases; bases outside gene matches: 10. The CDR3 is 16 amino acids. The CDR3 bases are TGCGCCAGCAGCCAGTCCGGGACAGGGGGAAATTATGGCTACACCTTC. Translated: CASSQSGTGGNYGYTF.

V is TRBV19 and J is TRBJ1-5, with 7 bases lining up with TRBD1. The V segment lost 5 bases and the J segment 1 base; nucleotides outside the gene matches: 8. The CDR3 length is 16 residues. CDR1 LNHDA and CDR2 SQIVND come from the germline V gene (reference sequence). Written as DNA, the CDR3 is TGTGCCAGTAGTTCTCAGGGGGTTACAAGCAATCAGCCCCAGCATTTT. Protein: CASSSQGVTSNQPQHF.

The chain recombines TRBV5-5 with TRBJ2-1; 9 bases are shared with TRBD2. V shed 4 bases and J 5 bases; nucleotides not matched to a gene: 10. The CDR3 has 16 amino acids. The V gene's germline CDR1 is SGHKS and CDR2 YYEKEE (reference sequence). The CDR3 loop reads CASSEPGLAAHNEQFF. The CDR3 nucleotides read TGTGCCAGCAGCGAGCCGGGACTAGCAGCTCACAATGAGCAGTTCTTC.

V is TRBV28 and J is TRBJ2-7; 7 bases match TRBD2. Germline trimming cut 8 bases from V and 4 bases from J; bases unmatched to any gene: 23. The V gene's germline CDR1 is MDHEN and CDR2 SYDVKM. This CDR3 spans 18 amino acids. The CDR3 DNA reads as TGTGCCAGCTTCGGGGAGGGACGATCGTCGGGTAGCTGGTACGAGCAGTACTTC. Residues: CASFGEGRSSGSWYEQYF.

As DNA, the CDR3 is TGTGCCAGCAGCCTCGGGACTTTCGAGCAGTACTTC. This codes for CASSLGTFEQYF. The rearrangement links TRBV13 to TRBJ2-7; TRBD2 is a possible D gene (6 bases). The CDR3 loop spans 12 amino acids. The V gene lost 5 bases and the J gene lost 6 bases, with 11 bases spanning the gap. CDR1 and CDR2 (germline): PRHDT, FYEKMQ (reference sequence). The whole variable domain, filled in from reference TRBV13 and TRBJ2-7, reads AAGVIQSPRHLIKEKRETATLKCYPIPRHDTVYWYQQGPGQDPQFLISFYEKMQSDKGSIPDRFSAQQFSDYHSELNMSSLELGDSALYFCASSLGTFEQYFGPGTRLTVT.

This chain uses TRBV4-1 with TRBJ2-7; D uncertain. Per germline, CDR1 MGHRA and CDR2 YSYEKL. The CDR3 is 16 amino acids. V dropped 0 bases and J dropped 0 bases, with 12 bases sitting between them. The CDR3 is CASSQDRTVDSYEQYF. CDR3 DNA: TGCGCCAGCAGCCAAGATCGCACCGTGGACTCCTACGAGCAGTACTTC.

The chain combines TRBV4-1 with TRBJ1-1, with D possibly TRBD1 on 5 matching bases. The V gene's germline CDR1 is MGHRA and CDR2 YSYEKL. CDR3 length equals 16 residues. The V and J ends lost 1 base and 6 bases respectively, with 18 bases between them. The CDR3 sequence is CASSQGGVSKGAEAFF. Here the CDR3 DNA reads TGCGCCAGCAGCCAAGGGGGTGTATCAAAAGGGGCTGAAGCTTTCTTT.

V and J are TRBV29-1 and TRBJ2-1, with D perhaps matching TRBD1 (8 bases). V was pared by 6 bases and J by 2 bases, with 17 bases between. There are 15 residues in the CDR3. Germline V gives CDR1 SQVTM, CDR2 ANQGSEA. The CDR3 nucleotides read TGCAGCGTCGAATATACAGGGGGGGCCTACAATGAGCAGTTCTTC. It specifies CSVEYTGGAYNEQFF.

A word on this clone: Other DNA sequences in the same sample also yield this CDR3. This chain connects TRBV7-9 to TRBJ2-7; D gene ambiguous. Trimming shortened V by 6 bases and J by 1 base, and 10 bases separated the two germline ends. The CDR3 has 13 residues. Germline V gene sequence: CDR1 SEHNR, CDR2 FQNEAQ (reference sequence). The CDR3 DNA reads TGTGCCAGCAGTTCCTCGACATCCTACGAGCAGTACTTC. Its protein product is CASSSSTSYEQYF.

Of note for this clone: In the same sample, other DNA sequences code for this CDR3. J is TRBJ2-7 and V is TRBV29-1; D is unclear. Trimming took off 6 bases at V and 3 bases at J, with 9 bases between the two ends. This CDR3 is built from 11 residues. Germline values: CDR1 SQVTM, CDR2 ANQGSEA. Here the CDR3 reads CSVETDYEQYF. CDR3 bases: TGCAGCGTAGAGACGGACTACGAGCAGTACTTC.

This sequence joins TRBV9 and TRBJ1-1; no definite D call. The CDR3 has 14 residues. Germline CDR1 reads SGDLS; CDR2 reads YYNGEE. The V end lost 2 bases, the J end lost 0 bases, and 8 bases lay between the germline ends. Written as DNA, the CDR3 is TGTGCCAGCAGCGTGTCTCCGCTGAACACTGAAGCTTTCTTT. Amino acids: CASSVSPLNTEAFF.

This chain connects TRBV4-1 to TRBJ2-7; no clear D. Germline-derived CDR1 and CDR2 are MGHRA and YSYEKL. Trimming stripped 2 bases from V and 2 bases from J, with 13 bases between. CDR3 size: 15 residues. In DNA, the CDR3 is TGCGCCAGCAGCCAAAGGAGCGAACGACCCTACGAGCAGTACTTC. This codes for CASSQRSERPYEQYF.

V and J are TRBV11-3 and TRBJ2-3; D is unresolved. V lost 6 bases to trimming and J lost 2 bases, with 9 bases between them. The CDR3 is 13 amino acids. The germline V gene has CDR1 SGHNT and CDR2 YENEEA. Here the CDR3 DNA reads TGTGCCAGCAGTCTCGATCACACAGATACGCAGTATTTT. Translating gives CASSLDHTDTQYF.

The CDR3 region is CASSLGGRPSYNEQFF. As DNA, the CDR3 is TGTGCCAGCAGCTTAGGTGGCAGACCCTCCTACAATGAGCAGTTCTTC. V is TRBV7-2 and J is TRBJ2-1; D gene ambiguous. Trimming stripped 1 base from V and 0 bases from J, with 10 bases between. The CDR3 is 16 residues long. Germline CDR1 SGHTA, CDR2 FQGNSA.

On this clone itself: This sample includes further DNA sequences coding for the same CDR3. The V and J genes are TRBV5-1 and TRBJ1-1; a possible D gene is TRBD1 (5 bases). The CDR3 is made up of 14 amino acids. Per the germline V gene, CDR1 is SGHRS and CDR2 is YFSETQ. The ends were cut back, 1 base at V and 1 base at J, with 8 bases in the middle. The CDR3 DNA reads TGCGCCAGCAGCTTGAACGGGGGGAACACTGAAGCTTTCTTT. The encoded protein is CASSLNGGNTEAFF. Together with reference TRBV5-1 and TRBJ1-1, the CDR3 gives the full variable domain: KAGVTQTPRYLIKTRGQQVTLSCSPISGHRSVSWYQQTPGQGLQFLFEYFSETQRNKGNFPGRFSGRQFSNSRSEMNVSTLELGDSALYLCASSLNGGNTEAFFGQGTRLTVV.

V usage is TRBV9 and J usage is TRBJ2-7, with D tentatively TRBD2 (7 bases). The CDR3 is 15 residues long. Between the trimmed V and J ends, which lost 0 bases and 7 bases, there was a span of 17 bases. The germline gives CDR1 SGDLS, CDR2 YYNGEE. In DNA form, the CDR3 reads TGTGCCAGCAGCGTAGGCCGGGGGGCCCCCCGGGAGCAGTACTTC. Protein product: CASSVGRGAPREQYF.

CDR3 coding DNA: TGTGCCAGCAGCCGATTTGGCGATCAGCCCCAGCATTTT. Its translation is CASSRFGDQPQHF. The chain couples TRBV7-9 to TRBJ1-5; D uncertain. Germline lookup yields CDR1 SEHNR and CDR2 FQNEAQ (reference sequence). Trimming shortened V by 5 bases and J by 5 bases, and 10 bases separated the two germline ends. The CDR3 is 13 residues long.

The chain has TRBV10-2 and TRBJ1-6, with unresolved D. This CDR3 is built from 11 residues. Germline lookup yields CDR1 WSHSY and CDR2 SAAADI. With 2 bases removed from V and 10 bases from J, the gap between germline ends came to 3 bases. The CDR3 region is CASSEGSPLHF. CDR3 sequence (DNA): TGCGCCAGCAGTGAGGGATCACCCCTCCACTTT.

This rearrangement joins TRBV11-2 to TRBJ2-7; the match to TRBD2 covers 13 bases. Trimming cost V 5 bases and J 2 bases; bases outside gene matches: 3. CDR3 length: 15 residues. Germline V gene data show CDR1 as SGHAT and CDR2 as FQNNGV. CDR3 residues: CASSVGLAGAYEQYF. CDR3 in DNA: TGTGCCAGCAGCGTAGGACTAGCGGGAGCCTACGAGCAGTACTTC.